This T cell receptor (beta chain) comes out of a study of shared clonotypes between healthy human individuals. On this clone itself: Antigen: not known.

Study-wide findings and caveats: Estimated richness values were generally larger in naive subsets than in memory subsets.

The authors ran the assay at deep level. Produced via immunoSEQ multiplex PCR; TCRdb's table is partial and in-frame only. The sample includes almost 750,000 clones, roughly two thirds seen only once; the top ten take roughly 1.8%. This CDR3 has 15 amino acids. The V gene end was trimmed by 6 bases and the J gene end by 1 base; junction bases not matched to a gene: 6. Germline-derived CDR1 and CDR2 are SNHLY and FYNNEI. The sequenced sample was memory CD4+ T cells sorted from blood. Specified subset: CD45RA-negative fraction. This TCR was recovered from a woman under 40 in good health. This chain joins TRBV2 and TRBJ2-4, with 7 bases lining up with TRBD2. The CDR3 loop reads CASRTSSGAKNIQYF. The DNA for the CDR3 is TGTGCCAGCAGGACTAGCTCAGGGGCCAAAAACATTCAGTACTTC. Full variable domain (rest looked up from reference TRBV2 and TRBJ2-4): EPEVTQTPSHQVTQMGQEVILRCVPISNHLYFYWYRQILGQKVEFLVSFYNNEISEKSEIFDDQFSVERPDGSNFTLKIRSTKLEDSAMYFCASRTSSGAKNIQYFGAGTRLSVL.